Given below is one TCR beta chain in context. Its specificity is not known. The data are from a study of cytomegalovirus exposure and HLA in healthy donors. Study-wide findings and caveats: Serostatus for CMV was the only available immune exposure information. Using a false discovery rate of 0.05, a later analysis showed that fewer than 20,000 TCR beta sequences were associated with HLA alleles. Altogether, some 160 TCR beta chains were recorded as cytomegalovirus-associated.

The PCR made use of 60 Vbeta and 13 Jbeta primers. The data were produced by immunoSEQ multiplex PCR, yet TCRdb's version contains in-frame clones alone and is incomplete. The table includes about 160,000 clones, around four fifths detected once. This receptor was obtained from a man younger than 35 in good health and CMV-seropositive. The sequencing sample was made of PBMCs.

The CDR3 DNA reads as TGTGCCAGCTCACCTGAGGGGGCGGGAACCTATGGCTACACCTTC. This sequence encodes CASSPEGAGTYGYTF. The chain employs TRBV18 and TRBJ1-2, with 7 nucleotides matching TRBD1. Germline CDR1 and CDR2: KGHSH and LQKENI. The CDR3 length is 15 residues. Trimming took 3 bases from V and 4 from J; bases not matched to a gene: 8.